Below are 17 T cell receptor beta chains sequenced from a single sample in a study of beta chain features in type 1 diabetes. The investigators reverse transcribed all of the isolated RNA, so they sequenced expressed TCRB transcripts. Assay used: immunoSEQ multiplex PCR; TCRdb lists only in-frame clones, some missing. The sample carries 400,000 or so clones, 10% to 15% recorded once. Their antigens are not known. Regarding the study as a whole: Moderately but significantly shorter TCRB CDR3s were found in Type 1 diabetes patients in all four CD4+ subsets.

Sequenced: naive CD4+ T cells from blood. Source of these receptors: a woman between 18 and 29 years old with type 1 diabetes.

This clone has only a few counts. V is TRBV5-4 and J is TRBJ2-7, with TRBD1 as a possible D gene (6 bases). This CDR3 spans 13 amino acids. Trimming took off 3 bases at V and 6 bases at J, with 13 bases between the two ends. Germline assignment: CDR1 SGHNT and CDR2 YYREEE (reference sequence). CDR3 amino acids: CASSSGQTFEQYF. The CDR3 bases are TGTGCCAGCAGCTCCGGACAGACTTTCGAGCAGTACTTC.

As regards this clone: One junction end disagrees with the germline gene, perhaps due to a read error. CDR3 in amino acids: CASSKPSGLAVF. The CDR3 bases are TGTGCCAGCAGTAAACCCTCGGGACTAGCAGTTTTT. This chain uses TRBV6-5 with TRBJ2-3; 9 nucleotides align to TRBD2. Germline CDR1 is MNHEY and CDR2 is SVGAGI. This CDR3 comprises 12 residues.

In its sample, this clone was seen a few times. The V and J genes are TRBV7-8 and TRBJ2-5; TRBD2 might be the D (6 bases). Germline V gives CDR1 SGHVS, CDR2 FQNEAQ. Trimming left V 5 bases short and J 3 bases short, with 16 bases between. This CDR3 is 15 amino acids long. The CDR3 region is CASSERTKWKETQYF. The CDR3 DNA sequence: TGTGCCAGCAGCGAGCGGACTAAATGGAAAGAGACCCAGTACTTC.

Notes on this clone: Other DNA sequences in the sample encode the same CDR3. V is TRBV7-9 and J is TRBJ2-1; unclear D gene. V lost 4 bases, J lost 15 bases, and 4 bases lay in between. Germline CDR1 is SEHNR and CDR2 is FQNEAQ (reference sequence). The CDR3 runs to 8 residues. CDR3 nucleotide sequence: TGTGCCAGCAGCTCGGGGTTCTTC. Protein product: CASSSGFF.

This chain links TRBV7-2 with TRBJ2-1; 8 bases agree with TRBD2. There are 16 residues in the CDR3. V shed 6 bases and J 8 bases; nucleotides not matched to a gene: 15. Germline V gene lookup returns CDR1 SGHTA and CDR2 FQGNSA. The CDR3 region has the DNA TGTGCCAGCAGACCGGGACTAGAGAAATGGGGCCATGAGCAGTTCTTC. Translating it yields CASRPGLEKWGHEQFF. The full variable domain, its missing parts supplied by reference TRBV7-2 and TRBJ2-1, is GAGVSQSPSNKVTEKGKDVELRCDPISGHTALYWYRQSLGQGLEFLIYFQGNSAPDKSGLPSDRFSAERTGGSVSTLTIQRTQQEDSAVYLCASRPGLEKWGHEQFFGPGTRLTVL.

This clone showed up just a few times. The chain recombines TRBV7-9 with TRBJ1-1; a weak D match, TRBD1 (5 bases). From germline, CDR1 is SEHNR and CDR2 FQNEAQ (reference sequence). Deletions cut 5 bases from V and 0 bases from J, with 13 bases between. CDR3 length: 15 residues. CDR3 in amino acids: CASSPTVLMNTEAFF. CDR3 DNA sequence: TGTGCCAGCAGCCCGACAGTATTGATGAACACTGAAGCTTTCTTT.

V is TRBV5-1 and J is TRBJ2-3; 10 bases match TRBD2. Germline V gene sequence: CDR1 SGHRS, CDR2 YFSETQ. The CDR3 totals 15 residues. The ends lost 5 bases at V and 4 bases at J; junction bases unmatched: 7. The CDR3: CASSPTSGVADTQYF. Here the CDR3 DNA reads TGCGCCAGCAGTCCTACTAGCGGGGTAGCAGATACGCAGTATTTT. Filled out from reference TRBV5-1 and TRBJ2-3, the complete variable domain reads KAGVTQTPRYLIKTRGQQVTLSCSPISGHRSVSWYQQTPGQGLQFLFEYFSETQRNKGNFPGRFSGRQFSNSRSEMNVSTLELGDSALYLCASSPTSGVADTQYFGPGTRLTVL.

The chain joins TRBV6-5 to TRBJ2-1; 8 bases agree with TRBD2. V dropped 3 bases and J dropped 6; count of bases not matched to a gene: 10. From germline, CDR1 is MNHEY and CDR2 SVGAGI. The CDR3 runs 16 residues. This chain's CDR3 is CASSYDGTRNLNEQFF. For the CDR3, the DNA is TGTGCCAGCAGTTATGACGGGACTAGGAATCTCAATGAGCAGTTCTTC.

This clone was detected a few times. The chain uses TRBV18 and TRBJ1-5; 8 nucleotides line up with TRBD1. After removal of 4 bases from V and 5 bases from J, the junction contained 4 bases not matched to a gene. Germline V gene data show CDR1 as KGHSH and CDR2 as LQKENI. The CDR3 spans 14 residues. CDR3 loop: CASSLGTGHQPQHF. CDR3 sequence (DNA): TGTGCCAGCTCACTGGGGACAGGCCATCAGCCCCAGCATTTT.

V gene TRBV18 combines with J gene TRBJ1-1, with TRBD1 matching over 7 bases. The ends lost 1 base at V and 5 bases at J; junction bases unmatched: 7. Germline V gene lookup returns CDR1 KGHSH and CDR2 LQKENI. The CDR3 loop spans 15 amino acids. The CDR3 DNA follows: TGTGCCAGCTCACCACTGGAGGGGGCGGCTACTGAAGCTTTCTTT. It encodes CASSPLEGAATEAFF.

The rearrangement uses TRBV27 and TRBJ2-2; TRBD2 is a possible D gene (5 bases). From germline, CDR1 is MNHEY and CDR2 SMNVEV (reference sequence). There are 16 residues in the CDR3. Trimming pared 7 bases from V and 5 bases from J, leaving 20 bases between. In DNA, the CDR3 is TGTGCCAGCACCCGAAACCCGCTTCGGGGAACCGGGGAGCTGTTTTTT. Translation gives CASTRNPLRGTGELFF.

This sequence joins TRBV28 and TRBJ2-1; D unclear. V was trimmed by 5 bases and J by 7 bases, leaving 6 bases between them. This CDR3 comprises 11 residues. The germline V gene has CDR1 MDHEN and CDR2 SYDVKM. CDR3 in amino acids: CASSISNEQFF. The CDR3 DNA follows: TGTGCCAGCAGTATCAGTAATGAGCAGTTCTTC. Based on the CDR3 plus reference TRBV28 and TRBJ2-1, the full variable domain is DVKVTQSSRYLVKRTGEKVFLECVQDMDHENMFWYRQDPGLGLRLIYFSYDVKMKEKGDIPEGYSVSREKKERFSLILESASTNQTSMYLCASSISNEQFFGPGTRLTVL.

This chain joins TRBV11-3 and TRBJ1-3, with no clear D. CDR3 length: 14 residues. V was cut by 3 bases and J by 5 bases, with 11 bases left in between. Germline V gene sequence: CDR1 SGHNT, CDR2 YENEEA. CDR3 sequence: CASSLGGSRNTIYF. CDR3 coding DNA: TGTGCCAGCAGCTTGGGAGGATCGAGAAACACCATATATTTT.

The chain has TRBV5-1 and TRBJ2-1; D is perhaps TRBD2 (5 bases). The CDR3 sequence is 15 residues long. Germline CDR1 and CDR2: SGHRS and YFSETQ. Deletions cut 4 bases from V and 4 bases from J, with 15 bases between. In DNA, the CDR3 is TGCGCCAGCAGCGTCTCGGGGTCCTTATACAATGAGCAGTTCTTC. Amino acids: CASSVSGSLYNEQFF.

In its sample, this clone was seen a few times. The genes are TRBV7-2 and TRBJ1-5; D ambiguous. Trimming left V 5 bases short and J 5 bases short, with 16 bases between. Germline V gives CDR1 SGHTA, CDR2 FQGNSA. This CDR3 has 15 residues. The CDR3, as DNA: TGTGCCAGCAGCGAAATCCCGGGATTGGATCAGCCCCAGCATTTT. Translating it yields CASSEIPGLDQPQHF.

This clone has only a few counts. The chain carries TRBV29-1 and TRBJ1-1; no clear D gene. The CDR3 runs 13 residues. V lost 4 bases to trimming and J lost 2 bases, with 11 bases between them. Germline V gives CDR1 SQVTM, CDR2 ANQGSEA. The chain's CDR3 is CSVVFTINTEAFF. CDR3 sequence (DNA): TGCAGCGTTGTATTTACAATTAACACTGAAGCTTTCTTT. Complete variable domain (other parts from reference TRBV29-1 and TRBJ1-1): SAVISQKPSRDICQRGTSLTIQCQVDSQVTMMFWYRQQPGQSLTLIATANQGSEATYESGFVIDKFPISRPNLTFSTLTVSNMSPEDSSIYLCSVVFTINTEAFFGQGTRLTVV.

J is TRBJ1-4 and V is TRBV14; the D gene is possibly TRBD1 (5 bases). CDR1 is SGHDN, CDR2 FVKESK, per germline. V lost 2 bases and J lost 5, with 12 bases in between. This CDR3 comprises 15 residues. CDR3: CASSQRWGGNEKLFF. DNA for the CDR3: TGTGCCAGCAGCCAAAGATGGGGGGGGAATGAAAAACTGTTTTTT.